Below, one T cell receptor (beta chain) is given with its context. Its antigen remains unidentified. 60 Vbeta and 13 Jbeta primers were used in PCR. The method was immunoSEQ multiplex PCR; TCRdb's version includes in-frame clones alone and lacks a portion of them. The sample yields around 170,000 clones, roughly 71% seen once. The sample comes from a study of cytomegalovirus exposure and HLA in healthy donors. Study-wide context: A preliminary data release comprised 91 million or so unique TCRs obtained from HLA-typed donors.

CDR3 length equals 14 residues. Per germline, CDR1 SGHVS and CDR2 FNYEAQ. The ends were cut back, 2 bases at V and 1 base at J, with 8 bases in the middle. Findings and caveats of the study: The study listed roughly 160 cytomegalovirus-associated TCR beta chains. It is likely that the observed cluster of highly shared sequence variants was a sequencing artifact. Later on, a genetic analysis was performed. It linked a missense variant in DCLRE1C with V- and J-gene trimming of TCR beta.

This chain uses TRBV7-6 with TRBJ1-1, with D perhaps matching TRBD1 (6 bases). The sequencing input was PBMCs. The clonotype originates from a girl between 5 and 17 years old in good health and CMV-seronegative. The CDR3 loop is CASSLTGSNTEAFF. Written as DNA, the CDR3 is TGTGCCAGCAGCTTAACAGGGTCGAACACTGAAGCTTTCTTT.